Listed below are T cell receptor beta chains from one sample, sequenced in a study of identical twins. One entry per CDR3 protein results from TCRdb running MiXCR on the 5' RACE reads. The sample has roughly 540,000 distinct CDR3 sequences, roughly a fifth seen once. The sample was also linked to a second study, of T cells expressing NK-cell markers.

Input material: CD4+ T cells sorted from blood. The source of these receptors is a woman aged 18-30 years in good health. Each CDR3 is given with its conserved first and last residue. Fields, in order: D gene, V gene, J gene, clone size, CDR3 protein, CDR3 DNA. The D gene is left open where the match is weak. Clone size is stated in some rows and not others, as once, few, many or a class when expanded.

D: .
V: TRBV7-3
J: TRBJ2-3
size: .
CDR3: CASSPSTRQDTQYF
DNA: TGTGCCAGCAGCCCTTCGACTAGACAAGATACGCAGTATTTT

D: .
V: TRBV6-2/TRBV6-3
J: TRBJ2-7
size: few
CDR3: CASSPSSPGEQYF
DNA: TGTGCCAGCAGTCCTAGTTCACCTGGGGAGCAGTACTTC

D: .
V: TRBV2
J: TRBJ2-3
size: few
CDR3: CASSVVRTDTQYF
DNA: TGTGCCAGCAGTGTCGTTAGGACAGATACGCAGTATTTT

D: .
V: TRBV20-1
J: TRBJ2-5
size: .
CDR3: CSARDDGAPSAF
DNA: TGCAGTGCTAGAGATGACGGGGCTCCGTCGGCCTTC

D: .
V: TRBV7-9
J: TRBJ1-1
size: few
CDR3: CASSPALVDTEAFF
DNA: TGTGCCAGCAGCCCAGCTTTGGTGGACACTGAAGCTTTCTTT

D: .
V: TRBV30
J: TRBJ2-1
size: few
CDR3: CAWTERRLSYNEQFF
DNA: TGTGCCTGGACTGAGCGGAGACTCTCCTACAATGAGCAGTTCTTC

D: .
V: TRBV10-3
J: TRBJ2-7
size: many
CDR3: CAISEGVTYSYEQYF
DNA: TGTGCCATCAGTGAGGGGGTTACTTATTCCTACGAGCAGTACTTC

D: .
V: TRBV7-2
J: TRBJ2-1
size: few
CDR3: CASRIRGNEQFF
DNA: TGTGCCAGCAGAATTAGGGGTAATGAGCAGTTCTTC

D: TRBD1
V: TRBV9
J: TRBJ1-1
size: .
CDR3: CASSGPGQQAFF
DNA: TGTGCCAGCAGCGGACCGGGACAGCAAGCTTTCTTT

D: .
V: TRBV7-9
J: TRBJ2-7
size: .
CDR3: CASSLGSKGYSYEQYF
DNA: TGTGCCAGCAGCTTGGGAAGCAAAGGGTATAGCTACGAGCAGTACTTC

D: .
V: TRBV20-1
J: TRBJ2-7
size: .
CDR3: CSASQGWLAYEQYF
DNA: TGCAGTGCCAGCCAGGGATGGCTCGCCTACGAGCAGTACTTC

D: .
V: TRBV5-5
J: TRBJ2-7
size: .
CDR3: CASSPRQDEQYF
DNA: TGTGCCAGCAGCCCGCGACAGGACGAGCAGTACTTC

D: .
V: TRBV5-1
J: TRBJ2-5
size: .
CDR3: CASRPEFSGETQYF
DNA: TGCGCCAGCAGGCCAGAGTTTTCAGGAGAGACCCAGTACTTC

D: TRBD2
V: TRBV20-1
J: TRBJ2-7
size: few
CDR3: CSARETSGRGEQYF
DNA: TGCAGTGCTAGAGAGACTAGCGGGAGGGGCGAGCAGTACTTC

D: .
V: TRBV10-3
J: TRBJ2-1
size: .
CDR3: CAISSGSNEQFF
DNA: TGTGCCATCAGCTCAGGAAGTAATGAGCAGTTCTTC

D: TRBD2
V: TRBV12-5
J: TRBJ2-1
size: few
CDR3: CASAFLAGDYNEQFF
DNA: TGTGCTAGTGCCTTTCTAGCGGGGGATTACAATGAGCAGTTCTTC

D: TRBD2
V: TRBV12-3/TRBV12-4
J: TRBJ2-1
size: few
CDR3: CASRPWASGYNEQFF
DNA: TGTGCCAGCAGGCCCTGGGCTAGCGGTTACAATGAGCAGTTCTTC

D: TRBD1
V: TRBV20-1
J: TRBJ2-7
size: few
CDR3: CSAGRQGAANEQYF
DNA: TGCAGTGCTGGGAGACAGGGCGCAGCCAACGAGCAGTACTTC

D: .
V: TRBV20-1
J: TRBJ2-7
size: .
CDR3: CSARASGGPCEQYF
DNA: TGCAGTGCTAGGGCCTCCGGGGGTCCCTGCGAGCAGTACTTC

D: .
V: TRBV20-1
J: TRBJ2-7
size: .
CDR3: CSARGVESNKGQYF
DNA: TGCAGTGCTAGAGGCGTAGAGAGCAATAAGGGGCAGTACTTC

D: .
V: TRBV20-1
J: TRBJ2-7
size: few
CDR3: CSAQPALDSYEQYF
DNA: TGCAGTGCCCAACCCGCCTTGGACTCCTACGAGCAGTACTTC

D: TRBD2
V: TRBV5-1
J: TRBJ2-3
size: few
CDR3: CASSSSLAGEEDTQYF
DNA: TGCGCCAGCAGCTCCTCTCTAGCGGGAGAGGAAGATACGCAGTATTTT

D: .
V: TRBV24-1
J: TRBJ2-1
size: .
CDR3: CATSDPSRGINEQFF
DNA: TGTGCCACCAGTGACCCCTCCAGGGGTATCAATGAGCAGTTCTTC

D: .
V: TRBV5-1
J: TRBJ2-7
size: .
CDR3: CANSLGSEIYEQYF
DNA: TGCGCCAACAGCTTGGGGTCTGAGATCTACGAGCAGTACTTC

D: TRBD2
V: TRBV20-1
J: TRBJ2-2
size: few
CDR3: CCARDPRLAGNTGELFF
DNA: TGCTGTGCTAGAGATCCGAGACTAGCGGGAAACACCGGGGAGCTGTTTTTT

D: TRBD1
V: TRBV6-2/TRBV6-3
J: TRBJ1-2
size: .
CDR3: CASSYRTGTGLVSSF
DNA: TGTGCCAGCAGTTACCGAACCGGGACAGGCCTAGTTTCGTCCTTC

D: .
V: TRBV7-2
J: TRBJ1-2
size: .
CDR3: CASSLEGFHYGYTF
DNA: TGTGCCAGCAGCTTAGAGGGGTTCCACTATGGCTACACCTTC

D: .
V: TRBV5-4
J: TRBJ2-5
size: few
CDR3: CASTFGAQETQYF
DNA: TGTGCCAGCACCTTCGGGGCTCAAGAGACCCAGTACTTC

D: .
V: TRBV7-2
J: TRBJ2-5
size: many
CDR3: CASTLGLVQETQYF
DNA: TGTGCCAGCACGCTGGGTTTGGTGCAAGAGACCCAGTACTTC

D: .
V: TRBV20-1
J: TRBJ1-1
size: few
CDR3: CSARGDSETEAFF
DNA: TGCAGTGCTAGAGGTGACAGTGAGACTGAAGCTTTCTTT

D: .
V: TRBV10-3
J: TRBJ2-1
size: .
CDR3: CAISESIGGNEQFF
DNA: TGTGCCATCAGTGAGTCTATCGGGGGTAATGAGCAGTTCTTC

D: TRBD1
V: TRBV7-9
J: TRBJ2-3
size: .
CDR3: CASSLTGALDTQYF
DNA: TGTGCCAGCAGCCTAACAGGGGCGCTGGATACGCAGTATTTT

D: .
V: TRBV7-2
J: TRBJ1-2
size: .
CDR3: CASSGGPIYGYTF
DNA: TGTGCCAGCAGCGGGGGACCAATCTATGGCTACACCTTC

D: .
V: TRBV7-2
J: TRBJ2-3
size: .
CDR3: CASSFLGPTTDTQYF
DNA: TGTGCCAGCAGCTTTTTGGGCCCTACCACAGATACGCAGTATTTT

D: .
V: TRBV5-1
J: TRBJ2-3
size: many
CDR3: CASSLAKAPDTQYF
DNA: TGCGCCAGCAGCTTGGCGAAGGCCCCAGATACGCAGTATTTT

D: .
V: TRBV12-3/TRBV12-4
J: TRBJ1-5
size: few
CDR3: CASSPTGRNQPQHF
DNA: TGTGCCAGCAGTCCCACAGGACGCAATCAGCCCCAGCATTTT

D: .
V: TRBV21-1
J: TRBJ1-1
size: .
CDR3: CASSKITQDPYHTEAFF
DNA: TGTGCCAGCAGCAAAATAACCCAGGACCCCTATCACACTGAAGCTTTCTTT

D: TRBD2
V: TRBV20-1
J: TRBJ2-5
size: few
CDR3: CSAGISGGAETQYF
DNA: TGCAGTGCGGGGATTAGCGGGGGGGCGGAGACCCAGTACTTC

D: .
V: TRBV5-5
J: TRBJ2-3
size: .
CDR3: CASSPTLTSTDTQYF
DNA: TGTGCCAGCAGCCCGACATTGACTAGCACAGATACGCAGTATTTT

D: .
V: TRBV20-1
J: TRBJ2-1
size: few
CDR3: CSAVNPTRSYNEQFF
DNA: TGCAGTGCTGTAAACCCCACACGCTCCTACAATGAGCAGTTCTTC

D: .
V: TRBV5-1
J: TRBJ2-3
size: few
CDR3: CASSLDPHTDTQYF
DNA: TGCGCCAGCAGCTTGGACCCACACACAGATACGCAGTATTTT

D: TRBD2
V: TRBV10-2
J: TRBJ2-7
size: few
CDR3: CASSGSGISYEQYF
DNA: TGCGCCAGCAGTGGCAGCGGGATCTCCTACGAGCAGTACTTC

D: TRBD2
V: TRBV6-5
J: TRBJ2-1
size: .
CDR3: CASSSLTSGVYNEQFF
DNA: TGTGCCAGCAGTTCCCTGACTAGCGGGGTTTACAATGAGCAGTTCTTC

D: .
V: TRBV24-1
J: TRBJ2-1
size: .
CDR3: CATSDTGGGSYNEQFF
DNA: TGTGCCACCAGTGACACAGGGGGGGGATCCTACAATGAGCAGTTCTTC

D: .
V: TRBV5-1
J: TRBJ1-2
size: few
CDR3: CASSRTDTYGYTF
DNA: TGCGCCAGCAGCCGGACGGACACCTATGGCTACACCTTC

D: .
V: TRBV5-1
J: TRBJ2-7
size: .
CDR3: CASSLKGTLPAAVSYEQYF
DNA: TGCGCCAGCAGCTTGAAGGGAACCCTACCGGCGGCTGTCTCCTACGAGCAGTACTTC